This is a list of T cell receptor beta chains from one sample in a study of T cells in Graves' hyperthyroidism and ophthalmopathy. MiXCR, applied by TCRdb to the multiplex PCR reads, yields one record per CDR3 protein. In the table there are approximately 370,000 distinct CDR3 sequences, about 18% of which are singletons. Sequences were obtained from blood. Receptors were obtained from a woman between 25 and 40 years old with Graves' hyperthyroidism that later progressed to Graves' ophthalmopathy. Each CDR3 is given with its conserved first and last residue. D genes are given only for firm matches. Rows may omit the clone size; those that give it use once, few, many or a size class.

CDR3: CASSLLSTGELFF; DNA: TGTGCCAGCAGCTTATTATCCACCGGGGAGCTGTTTTTT; size: many; D: -; V: TRBV11-2; J: TRBJ2-2
CDR3: CASSTGTGYTF; DNA: TGTGCCAGCAGTACAGGGACAGGCTACACCTTC; size: many; D: -; V: TRBV12-3/TRBV12-4; J: TRBJ1-2
CDR3: CSARDSGKESSPLHF; DNA: TGCAGTGCTAGAGATTCGGGCAAAGAGAGTTCACCCCTCCACTTT; size: many; D: -; V: TRBV20-1; J: TRBJ1-6
CDR3: CSAVGPSAYEQYF; DNA: TGCAGTGCTGTAGGACCGTCGGCCTACGAGCAGTACTTC; size: many; D: -; V: TRBV20-1; J: TRBJ2-7
CDR3: CATSTGGLENEQFF; DNA: TGCGCCACATCCACCGGGGGGCTCGAGAATGAGCAGTTCTTC; size: many; D: -; V: TRBV5-1; J: TRBJ2-1
CDR3: CASSVSGTRDEAFF; DNA: TGTGCCAGCAGCGTCTCCGGGACAAGAGATGAAGCTTTCTTT; size: many; D: -; V: TRBV28; J: TRBJ1-1
CDR3: CASSSPRDRSSYNSPLHF; DNA: TGTGCCAGCAGCTCACCCCGGGACCGAAGCTCCTATAATTCACCCCTCCACTTT; size: few; D: -; V: TRBV5-6; J: TRBJ1-6
CDR3: CSAHSGLAEQFF; DNA: TGCAGTGCTCACAGCGGACTTGCTGAGCAGTTCTTC; size: many; D: -; V: TRBV20-1; J: TRBJ2-1
CDR3: CASRTSATDTQYF; DNA: TGCGCCAGCCGGACTAGCGCTACAGATACGCAGTATTTT; size: many; D: TRBD2; V: TRBV5-1; J: TRBJ2-3
CDR3: CASSFRTGGDQPQHF; DNA: TGTGCCAGCAGCTTCCGTACAGGGGGGGATCAGCCCCAGCATTTT; size: many; D: TRBD1; V: TRBV7-8; J: TRBJ1-5
CDR3: CASSLDPGGTDTQYF; DNA: TGTGCCAGCAGCTTAGATCCAGGGGGCACAGATACGCAGTATTTT; size: many; D: -; V: TRBV11-2; J: TRBJ2-3
CDR3: CSARVAGQMPYNEQFF; DNA: TGCAGTGCTAGAGTGGCCGGACAGATGCCCTACAATGAGCAGTTCTTC; size: many; D: -; V: TRBV20-1; J: TRBJ2-1
CDR3: CSALIRGSINQPQHF; DNA: TGCAGTGCGTTAATCCGTGGCAGCATCAATCAGCCCCAGCATTTT; size: -; D: -; V: TRBV20-1; J: TRBJ1-5
CDR3: CARKGAQETQYF; DNA: TGTGCCCGCAAGGGAGCCCAAGAGACCCAGTACTTC; size: once; D: -; V: TRBV12-3/TRBV12-4; J: TRBJ2-5
CDR3: CAWSEAATGNTIYF; DNA: TGTGCCTGGAGTGAGGCAGCGACTGGAAACACCATATATTTT; size: few; D: -; V: TRBV30; J: TRBJ1-3
CDR3: CASSSTTGTGFYEQYF; DNA: TGTGCCAGCAGCAGCACAACCGGGACAGGTTTCTACGAGCAGTACTTC; size: -; D: TRBD1; V: TRBV5-4; J: TRBJ2-7
CDR3: CASGDRVRQPEKENYGYTF; DNA: TGTGCCAGCGGGGACAGGGTTCGTCAGCCGGAAAAGGAGAACTATGGCTACACCTTC; size: few; D: TRBD1; V: TRBV6-2/TRBV6-3; J: TRBJ1-2
CDR3: CASSQGQGALSYNEQFF; DNA: TGTGCCAGCAGCCAGGGACAGGGGGCTTTGTCGTACAATGAGCAGTTCTTC; size: few; D: TRBD1; V: TRBV5-4; J: TRBJ2-1
CDR3: CASSLQGGYEQYF; DNA: TGTGCCAGCAGTTTACAGGGGGGGTACGAGCAGTACTTC; size: many; D: -; V: TRBV27; J: TRBJ2-7
CDR3: CASSLVRGSEAFF; DNA: TGCGCCAGCAGCTTGGTCAGGGGATCTGAAGCTTTCTTT; size: -; D: -; V: TRBV5-1; J: TRBJ1-1
CDR3: CASNFLEIAGTLSSFF; DNA: TGTGCCTCCAACTTCCTCGAGATAGCGGGAACACTGAGCAGTTTCTTC; size: -; D: TRBD2; V: TRBV2; J: TRBJ2-1
CDR3: CASTQSWASYGYTF; DNA: TGTGCCAGCACCCAATCGTGGGCGAGCTATGGCTACACCTTC; size: -; D: -; V: TRBV7-8; J: TRBJ1-2
CDR3: CASHRLAGNYNEQFF; DNA: TGCGCCAGTCATAGACTAGCGGGGAACTACAATGAGCAGTTCTTC; size: many; D: TRBD2; V: TRBV5-1; J: TRBJ2-1
CDR3: CASSEGDTIYF; DNA: TGTGCCAGCAGCGAAGGGGACACCATATATTTT; size: -; D: -; V: TRBV7-9; J: TRBJ1-3
CDR3: CASSLGGHLNQETQYF; DNA: TGTGCCAGCAGCTTAGGAGGCCATTTAAACCAAGAGACCCAGTACTTC; size: many; D: -; V: TRBV11-2; J: TRBJ2-5
CDR3: CATLRTGHTEAFF; DNA: TGTGCCACCCTACGGACAGGGCACACTGAAGCTTTCTTT; size: many; D: TRBD1; V: TRBV2; J: TRBJ1-1
CDR3: CSARGTRIEEAYNEQFF; DNA: TGCAGTGCTAGAGGGACCCGGATAGAAGAGGCCTACAATGAGCAGTTCTTC; size: -; D: -; V: TRBV20-1; J: TRBJ2-1
CDR3: CSVVGGGLAKSYEQYF; DNA: TGCAGCGTTGTGGGGGGGGGACTAGCGAAATCCTACGAGCAGTACTTC; size: few; D: TRBD2; V: TRBV29-1; J: TRBJ2-7
CDR3: CASRTLQGAGANVLTF; DNA: TGTGCCAGCAGGACCTTACAGGGGGCTGGGGCCAACGTCCTGACTTTC; size: few; D: TRBD1; V: TRBV27; J: TRBJ2-6
CDR3: CASSLAEAGVIGELFF; DNA: TGCGCCAGCAGCTTGGCTGAGGCAGGGGTCATCGGGGAGCTGTTTTTT; size: -; D: -; V: TRBV5-1; J: TRBJ2-2
CDR3: CASSRWTGPGGELFF; DNA: TGTGCCAGCAGTAGGTGGACAGGGCCAGGTGGGGAACTGTTTTTT; size: many; D: TRBD1; V: TRBV6-1; J: TRBJ1-4
CDR3: CASSQGSEAFF; DNA: TGCGCCAGCAGCCAAGGTTCCGAAGCTTTCTTT; size: many; D: -; V: TRBV4-1; J: TRBJ1-1
CDR3: CSVVEAGLSYYEQYF; DNA: TGCAGCGTTGTTGAAGCGGGACTTTCTTATTACGAGCAGTACTTC; size: many; D: TRBD2; V: TRBV29-1; J: TRBJ2-7
CDR3: CAWSGDKETQYF; DNA: TGTGCCTGGAGTGGAGATAAAGAGACCCAGTACTTC; size: many; D: -; V: TRBV30; J: TRBJ2-5
CDR3: CAIRKTRGPDYGYTF; DNA: TGTGCCATCAGGAAGACGAGGGGTCCTGACTATGGCTACACCTTC; size: many; D: -; V: TRBV10-3; J: TRBJ1-2
CDR3: CASSQSGENTGELFF; DNA: TGCGCCAGCAGCCAAAGCGGGGAGAACACCGGGGAGCTGTTTTTT; size: few; D: TRBD2; V: TRBV4-1; J: TRBJ2-2
CDR3: CASSSWLTSGGYEQYF; DNA: TGTGCCAGCAGCTCATGGTTGACTAGCGGGGGGTACGAGCAGTACTTC; size: -; D: TRBD2; V: TRBV7-2; J: TRBJ2-7
CDR3: CASSDFGGGVIDTQYF; DNA: TGTGCCAGCAGTGATTTTGGGGGGGGAGTGATAGATACGCAGTATTTT; size: many; D: TRBD2; V: TRBV25-1; J: TRBJ2-3
CDR3: CASSQDGQSSYNSPLHF; DNA: TGTGCCAGCAGCCAAGATGGGCAGAGCTCCTATAATTCACCCCTCCACTTT; size: many; D: -; V: TRBV4-2; J: TRBJ1-6
CDR3: CASSLLGDEKLFF; DNA: TGTGCCAGCAGCCTCCTGGGGGATGAAAAACTGTTTTTT; size: few; D: -; V: TRBV27; J: TRBJ1-4
CDR3: CAIGGGPGANVLTF; DNA: TGTGCCATCGGGGGGGGACCTGGGGCCAACGTCCTGACTTTC; size: few; D: TRBD2; V: TRBV10-3; J: TRBJ2-6
CDR3: CASSAGTGATFSTDTQYF; DNA: TGTGCCAGCAGCGCCGGGACAGGGGCCACTTTTTCCACAGATACGCAGTATTTT; size: -; D: TRBD1; V: TRBV11-1; J: TRBJ2-3
CDR3: CASSYSGAGLGEQFF; DNA: TGTGCCAGCAGTTACTCTGGAGCGGGGCTCGGGGAGCAGTTCTTC; size: few; D: TRBD2; V: TRBV6-6; J: TRBJ2-1
CDR3: CASSHSGYPINYGYTF; DNA: TGTGCCAGCAGCCACTCTGGGTACCCCATTAACTATGGCTACACCTTC; size: many; D: -; V: TRBV7-9; J: TRBJ1-2
CDR3: CASSLFPGRRSSYNSPLHF; DNA: TGTGCCAGCAGTCTCTTCCCCGGTCGGAGAAGCTCCTATAATTCACCCCTCCACTTT; size: many; D: -; V: TRBV12-3/TRBV12-4; J: TRBJ1-6
CDR3: CASSVAGEANEQFF; DNA: TGTGCCAGCAGTGTAGCGGGAGAAGCCAATGAGCAGTTCTTC; size: many; D: TRBD2; V: TRBV28; J: TRBJ2-1
CDR3: CASSLERERNTGELFF; DNA: TGTGCCAGCAGCCTTGAGCGGGAGAGGAACACCGGGGAGCTGTTTTTT; size: -; D: TRBD2; V: TRBV7-9; J: TRBJ2-2
CDR3: CAISEGTANYGYTF; DNA: TGTGCCATCAGTGAGGGGACAGCCAACTATGGCTACACCTTC; size: many; D: TRBD1; V: TRBV10-3; J: TRBJ1-2